Following are 19 T cell receptor beta chains from one sample sequenced in a study of blood T cell repertoires in COVID-19. The method was immunoSEQ multiplex PCR; TCRdb's version includes in-frame clones alone and lacks a portion of them. The sample yields some 41,000 clones, approximately 85% seen once. The sample taken for sequencing was peripheral blood. All receptors come from a man aged 35 to 55 with active or convalescent COVID-19.

The V and J genes are TRBV6-5 and TRBJ2-1; maybe TRBD2 (5 bases). In germline, CDR1 is MNHEY, CDR2 SVGAGI. The CDR3 sequence is 13 residues long. Deletions cut 7 bases from V and 8 bases from J, with 15 bases between. The CDR3 DNA follows: TGTGCCAGCACCCTACGGGGTTCCTATGAGCAGTTCTTC. Its translation is CASTLRGSYEQFF.

The CDR3 is CASSLAGGKVDTIYF. CDR3 DNA sequence: TGCGCCAGCAGCTTGGCCGGGGGGAAGGTGGACACCATATATTTT. This sequence joins TRBV5-1 and TRBJ1-3; perhaps TRBD1 as D (5 bases). Between the trimmed V and J ends, which lost 0 bases and 8 bases, there was a span of 15 bases. The CDR3 spans 15 residues. The germline V gene has CDR1 SGHRS and CDR2 YFSETQ.

The V gene is TRBV3-1 (or the pseudogene TRBV3-2), the J gene TRBJ1-3; D gene uncertain. The germline CDR1 and CDR2 sequences are LGHDT and YNNKEL (reference sequence). V lost 3 bases to trimming and J lost 3 bases, with 18 bases between them. The CDR3 loop spans 17 amino acids. The CDR3 loop reads CASSQERLGSYGNTIYF. The DNA of the CDR3 is TGTGCCAGCAGCCAGGAGCGGTTGGGGAGTTATGGAAACACCATATATTTT.

This sequence joins TRBV5-1 and TRBJ2-3, with TRBD2 matching 7 bases. V trimming: 6 bases; J trimming: 5 bases; junction bases outside the gene matches: 9. The CDR3 consists of 14 residues. Germline CDR1 is SGHRS and CDR2 is YFSETQ. CDR3 bases: TGCGCCAGCACCGTGGGGGGGTCGCTAGATACGCAGTATTTT. Encoded protein: CASTVGGSLDTQYF.

The chain has TRBV5-1 and TRBJ2-6; D is ambiguous. Germline V gene sequence: CDR1 SGHRS, CDR2 YFSETQ. This CDR3 is 18 amino acids long. Trimming removed 4 bases at V and 0 bases at J, with 17 bases between. The CDR3 DNA follows: TGCGCCAGCAGCCCCAGTCGTCCAGGTTTCTCTGGGGCCAACGTCCTGACTTTC. This translates into CASSPSRPGFSGANVLTF.

This chain links TRBV9 with TRBJ1-6, with a tentative D call TRBD1 (5 bases). This CDR3 is built from 20 residues. Trimming cost V 4 bases and J 5 bases, with 28 bases left between them. Germline CDR1 is SGDLS and CDR2 is YYNGEE. This CDR3 reads CASSSGGPGLAIGDNSPLHF. CDR3 coding DNA: TGTGCCAGCAGCTCGGGGGGTCCGGGATTGGCCATAGGGGATAATTCACCCCTCCACTTT. The full variable domain, with the rest looked up from reference TRBV9 and TRBJ1-6, is DSGVTQTPKHLITATGQRVTLRCSPRSGDLSVYWYQQSLDQGLQFLIQYYNGEERAKGNILERFSAQQFPDLHSELNLSSLELGDSALYFCASSSGGPGLAIGDNSPLHFGNGTRLTVT.

The chain links TRBV27 to TRBJ2-7, with D possibly being TRBD1 (6 bases). The germline V and J ends were trimmed by 6 bases and 5 bases, with 23 bases remaining between them. This CDR3 spans 16 amino acids. Per germline, CDR1 MNHEY and CDR2 SMNVEV (reference sequence). CDR3 region: CASRMLGGSEIHEQYF. CDR3 sequence (DNA): TGTGCCAGCAGGATGTTAGGGGGTTCCGAGATCCACGAGCAGTACTTC.

This clone is a singleton in its sample. The chain combines TRBV2 with TRBJ2-3, with 7 bases fitting TRBD1. V shed 8 bases and J 2 bases; nucleotides not matched to a gene: 10. The CDR3 loop spans 15 amino acids. Germline V lookup: CDR1 SNHLY, CDR2 FYNNEI. CDR3 sequence reads: CASFRQGAITDTQYF. CDR3 DNA: TGTGCCAGCTTTCGACAGGGAGCCATCACAGATACGCAGTATTTT.

This rearrangement joins TRBV3-1 (or the pseudogene TRBV3-2) to TRBJ1-5, with D hard to call. The V end lost 2 bases, the J end lost 6 bases, and 8 bases lay between the germline ends. CDR3 size: 13 residues. Germline-derived CDR1 and CDR2 are LGHDT and YNNKEL (reference sequence). The CDR3 DNA sequence: TGTGCCAGCAGCCAACTAAATGGTCAGCCCCAGCATTTT. Protein: CASSQLNGQPQHF.

V usage is TRBV18 and J usage is TRBJ2-7; D remains ambiguous. Germline assignment: CDR1 KGHSH and CDR2 LQKENI. The CDR3 extends over 15 amino acids. Trimming shortened V by 2 bases and J by 3 bases, and 14 bases separated the two germline ends. The CDR3 coding sequence is TGTGCCAGCTCACCAGGGCAGAAGAAGTTCTACGAGCAGTACTTC. This sequence encodes CASSPGQKKFYEQYF.

This clone is termed medium-sized. The chain employs TRBV7-2 and TRBJ2-3; D is unresolved. Trimming cost V 2 bases and J 6 bases, with 6 bases left between them. Germline V CDR1 and CDR2: SGHTA, FQGNSA. The length of the CDR3 is 12 residues. The CDR3 coding sequence is TGTGCCAGCAGCTTAATCGGGGATACGCAGTATTTT. Translation gives CASSLIGDTQYF.

This clone was detected only once. This chain links TRBV19 with TRBJ1-2; D uncertain. Between the trimmed V and J ends, which lost 6 bases and 2 bases, there was a span of 7 bases. The germline V gene has CDR1 LNHDA and CDR2 SQIVND (reference sequence). CDR3 size: 12 residues. The CDR3 loop reads CASRAVNYGYTF. CDR3 nucleotide sequence: TGTGCCAGTAGGGCAGTAAACTATGGCTACACCTTC.

The chain has TRBV2 and TRBJ1-1; D gene uncertain. V shed 6 bases and J shed 2 bases, with 16 bases lying between them. This CDR3 is built from 15 residues. In germline, CDR1 is SNHLY, CDR2 FYNNEI. The DNA for the CDR3 is TGTGCCAGCAGAACTTCCGCTCCCGGTAACACTGAAGCTTTCTTT. Translated, it gives CASRTSAPGNTEAFF.

This rearrangement joins TRBV2 to TRBJ2-3, with a possible D match to TRBD1 (6 bases). Germline assignment: CDR1 SNHLY and CDR2 FYNNEI. The CDR3 covers 13 residues. The germline V and J ends were trimmed by 3 bases and 8 bases, with 12 bases remaining between them. CDR3 DNA: TGTGCCAGCAGTGATCGGGACATACCTACGCAGTATTTT. This gives the protein CASSDRDIPTQYF.

The CDR3 coding sequence is TGTGCCAGCAGCTTAATGGGGCTTGAAGAGACCCAGTACTTC. It specifies CASSLMGLEETQYF. V is TRBV7-9 and J is TRBJ2-5, with D possibly being TRBD1 (5 bases). Germline values: CDR1 SEHNR, CDR2 FQNEAQ (reference sequence). V was trimmed by 2 bases and J by 3 bases, leaving 10 bases between them. This CDR3 has 14 residues.

The chain combines TRBV9 with TRBJ1-1, with 9 bases that match TRBD1. Germline trimming cut 4 bases from V and 3 bases from J; bases unmatched to any gene: 4. CDR1 is SGDLS and CDR2 is YYNGEE in the germline V gene. The CDR3 runs to 14 residues. CDR3 loop: CASSPRQGDTEAFF. CDR3 DNA sequence: TGTGCCAGCAGCCCCCGACAGGGGGACACTGAAGCTTTCTTT.

This clone showed up just once. The J gene is TRBJ2-1, the V gene TRBV4-2; 9 bases agree with TRBD2. The V gene end was trimmed by 0 bases and the J gene end by 7 bases; junction bases not matched to a gene: 13. This CDR3 comprises 18 residues. In germline, CDR1 is LGHNA, CDR2 YNFKEQ. CDR3: CASSQERAPSGDGNEQFF. CDR3 in DNA: TGTGCCAGCAGCCAAGAACGAGCGCCTAGCGGGGATGGTAATGAGCAGTTCTTC.

The V call is TRBV29-1, the J call TRBJ2-2; TRBD2 aligns across 10 bases. The CDR3 covers 15 residues. V lost 0 bases, J lost 5 bases, and 3 bases stayed unmatched. Per germline, CDR1 SQVTM and CDR2 ANQGSEA. In nucleotides, the CDR3 is TGCAGCGTTGAAGAAGGAGCGGGAGGGACCGGGGAGCTGTTTTTT. Protein: CSVEEGAGGTGELFF.

The V and J genes are TRBV5-1 and TRBJ2-7; 7 bases line up with TRBD2. CDR3 size: 15 residues. Trimming at V came to 2 bases and at J to 1 base, leaving 6 bases not matched to a gene. Germline V lookup: CDR1 SGHRS, CDR2 YFSETQ. The CDR3 protein is CASSFGAGPSYEQYF. The CDR3 bases are TGCGCCAGCAGCTTCGGAGCGGGGCCTTCCTACGAGCAGTACTTC.